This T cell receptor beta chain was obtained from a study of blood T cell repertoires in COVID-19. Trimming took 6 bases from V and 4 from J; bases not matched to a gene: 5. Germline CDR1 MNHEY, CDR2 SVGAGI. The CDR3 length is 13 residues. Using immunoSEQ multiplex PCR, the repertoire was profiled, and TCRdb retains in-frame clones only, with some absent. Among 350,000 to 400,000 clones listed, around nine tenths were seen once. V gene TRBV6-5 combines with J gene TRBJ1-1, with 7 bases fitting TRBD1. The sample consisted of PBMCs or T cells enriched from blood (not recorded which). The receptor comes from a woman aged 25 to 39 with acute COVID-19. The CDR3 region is CASRAGGTTEAFF. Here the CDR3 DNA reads TGTGCCAGCAGAGCAGGGGGAACCACTGAAGCTTTCTTT.